This record covers a single T cell receptor beta chain. Its antigen is undetermined. PCR was performed using 60 Vbeta and 13 Jbeta primers. Per the original data handling: In a later analysis, of 70 million to 85 million unique beta chains, roughly 9.9 million appeared in at least two donors. Data came from immunoSEQ multiplex PCR; TCRdb stores just in-frame clones and leaves some out. V, J and clone size reflect that table, while D and trimming were determined from the DNA. Of around 180,000 clones in the sample, roughly 70% are singletons; the top ten hold about 1.6%. Looked up from germline, CDR1 is LNHNV and CDR2 is YYDKDF (reference sequence). CDR3 length equals 12 residues. V shed 0 bases and J shed 5 bases, with 4 bases lying between them. These data come from a study of cytomegalovirus exposure and HLA in healthy donors. Overall study findings and caveats: In a later analysis, HLA-C alleles had the fewest associated TCRs, DRB1 alleles the most. Reported performance of the classifier showed diagnosis of cytomegalovirus status with high specificity and sensitivity. Most TCR sequences were uncommon, yet certain public TCRs appeared in many donors.

The sequenced sample consisted of PBMCs. The sequence was collected from a girl aged 10 to 17 in good health and CMV-seronegative. The chain carries TRBV15 and TRBJ1-2; no reliable D call. The CDR3 sequence is CATSRDSYGYTF. CDR3 nucleotide sequence: TGTGCCACCAGCAGAGATTCATATGGCTACACCTTC.